This T cell receptor (beta chain) was identified in a study of T-cell memory formation after mild COVID-19. This clonotype was counted only a few times. Its antigen is currently unknown. Findings and limits, study-wide: Chiefly within CM and EM were the contracting CD4+ clones; CD8+ ones were within EMRA.

TCRdb recomputed calls from the 5' RACE reads with MiXCR, one row per CDR3 protein. The repertoire holds hundreds of thousands of distinct CDR3 sequences, with 16% as singletons. The V and J ends lost 0 bases and 7 bases respectively, with 9 bases between them. CDR3 length equals 13 residues. Germline CDR1 SQVTM, CDR2 ANQGSEA. The chain employs TRBV29-1 and TRBJ2-2; a possible D gene is TRBD1 (5 bases). The TCR comes from a man between 18 and 29 years old who had mild COVID-19 (a few samples of this study predate the infection). Cell type and time point are not known. The sample consisted of PBMCs or a T cell subset sorted from them (not recorded which). The CDR3 DNA reads as TGCAGCGTTGAAGACCAGGGCGACGGGGAGCTGTTTTTT. The encoded protein is CSVEDQGDGELFF.